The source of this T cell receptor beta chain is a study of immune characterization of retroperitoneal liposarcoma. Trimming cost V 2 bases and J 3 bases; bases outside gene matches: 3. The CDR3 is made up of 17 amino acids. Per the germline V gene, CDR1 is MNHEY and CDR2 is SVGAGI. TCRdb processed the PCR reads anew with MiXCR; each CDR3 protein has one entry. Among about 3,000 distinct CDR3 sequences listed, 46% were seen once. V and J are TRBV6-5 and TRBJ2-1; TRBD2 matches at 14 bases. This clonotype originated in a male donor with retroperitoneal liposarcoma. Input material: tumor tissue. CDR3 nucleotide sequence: TGTGCCAGCAGTTACCCGGGACTAGCGGGAGACTACAATGAGCAGTTCTTC. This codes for CASSYPGLAGDYNEQFF.